This passage covers 3 T cell receptor beta chains from one sample sequenced in a study of blood T cell repertoires in COVID-19 (dated by TCRdb to the early 2020s). The protocol used for the library was the immunoSEQ multiplex PCR assay. In its TCRdb copy, this immuneACCESS table keeps in-frame sequences only and misses some clones. Where compared with another copy, unresolved V genes explain less than half of these, and the others have no known cause. Here the sample has around 60,000 clones; about four fifths occur a single time. The ten largest account for 28% of the sample. The sequenced sample consisted of peripheral blood. The source is an elderly woman with active or convalescent COVID-19.

The chain combines TRBV7-8 with TRBJ1-2; 8 positions agree with TRBD1. After removal of 5 bases from V and 1 base from J, the junction contained 6 bases not matched to a gene. The CDR3 consists of 15 residues. The germline V gene has CDR1 SGHVS and CDR2 FQNEAQ. The CDR3 sequence: CASSPDGQGNYGYTF. The CDR3 nucleotides are TGTGCCAGCAGCCCAGATGGACAGGGTAACTATGGCTACACCTTC.

The rearrangement links TRBV28 to TRBJ2-3; D may be TRBD2 (6 bases). V lost 3 bases and J 4 bases, leaving 11 bases between the germline ends. Germline lookup yields CDR1 MDHEN and CDR2 SYDVKM. This CDR3 has 14 residues. CDR3 region: CASSLFGGADTQYF. Here the CDR3 DNA reads TGTGCCAGCAGTTTGTTCGGCGGGGCAGATACGCAGTATTTT.

This clone turned up a few times. This chain links TRBV4-1 with TRBJ1-1; D might be TRBD1 (6 bases). This CDR3 contains 16 residues. V was pared by 3 bases and J by 1 base, with 15 bases between. CDR1 is MGHRA, CDR2 YSYEKL, per germline. The CDR3 DNA follows: TGCGCCAGCAGCCATAACACAGGGAGAGGGAACACTGAAGCTTTCTTT. Protein product: CASSHNTGRGNTEAFF.